Listed below are T cell receptor beta chains from one sample, sequenced in a study of T-cell memory formation after mild COVID-19. TCRdb independently ran MiXCR on the 5' RACE reads; one entry per CDR3 protein. The repertoire holds under 35,000 distinct CDR3 sequences, with 15% to 20% as singletons. Sequencing was performed on PBMCs or a T cell subset sorted from them (not recorded which). These receptors came from an adult who had mild COVID-19 (a few samples of this study predate the infection). Cell type and time point are not known. CDR3s include the opening cysteine and the closing phenylalanine or tryptophan. The D gene is left open where the match is weak. Size values are once, few and many counts, or a class for expanded clones, and some rows have none.

J gene | D gene | clone size | V gene | CDR3 DNA | CDR3 protein
TRBJ2-7 | NA | many | TRBV12-3/TRBV12-4 | TGTGCCAGCAGTTTGGGTTTGGAAACCGGATACGAGCAGTACTTC | CASSLGLETGYEQYF
TRBJ1-2 | TRBD1 | many | TRBV20-1 | TGCAGTGCTCGCGGGACAGGGAACTATGGCTACACCTTC | CSARGTGNYGYTF
TRBJ2-1 | TRBD1 | many | TRBV5-1 | TGCGCCAGCAGCTTGGCCTTTGGTGGACAGGGGACCCCGGGCGCTATAGATGAGCAGTTCTTC | CASSLAFGGQGTPGAIDEQFF
TRBJ2-4 | TRBD2 | many | TRBV20-1 | TGCAGTGCCGAGGGGACTAGCCCCAAAAACATTCAGTACTTC | CSAEGTSPKNIQYF
TRBJ1-2 | NA | few | TRBV5-4 | TGTGCCAGCAGCGCGGGACTCCCTGGGGGTGGCTACACCTTC | CASSAGLPGGGYTF
TRBJ2-1 | NA | many | TRBV7-2 | TGTGCCAGCAGCTTATTTACCAATGAGCAGTTCTTC | CASSLFTNEQFF
TRBJ2-6 | NA | many | TRBV25-1 | TGTGCCAGCAGTGGTCGGGGCGGTGGGGCCAACGTCCTGACTTTC | CASSGRGGGANVLTF
TRBJ2-2 | TRBD2 | medium-sized | TRBV5-1 | TGCGCCAGCAGCCCAGGGACTAGCGGGAGGACCCTCACCGGGGAGCTGTTTTTT | CASSPGTSGRTLTGELFF
TRBJ1-1 | NA | NA | TRBV7-9 | TGTGCCAGCAGTCGAACAGGGAACACTGAAGCTTTCTTT | CASSRTGNTEAFF
TRBJ1-4 | TRBD1 | many | TRBV19 | TGTGCCAGTAGCCGACAGGGCCAGGACTTTAATGAAAAACTGTTTTTT | CASSRQGQDFNEKLFF
TRBJ2-5 | NA | medium-sized | TRBV4-1 | TGCGCCAGCAGCCAAGTCGGGGAATTGGAGACCCAGTACTTC | CASSQVGELETQYF
TRBJ2-3 | NA | NA | TRBV29-1 | TGCAGCGTACAGGCCCCAGATACGCAGTATTTT | CSVQAPDTQYF
TRBJ2-3 | NA | many | TRBV11-2 | TGTGCCAGCAGCTTGACGGTGGGAGATACGCAGTATTTT | CASSLTVGDTQYF
TRBJ1-2 | NA | many | TRBV7-8 | TGTGCCAGCAGCTTAGATCTGGCCACCCAAAGCTACACCTTC | CASSLDLATQSYTF
TRBJ1-2 | NA | NA | TRBV30 | TGTGCCTGGAGCCTGTTCAGGGGAGCTCATGGCTACACCTTC | CAWSLFRGAHGYTF
TRBJ2-2 | TRBD2 | many | TRBV27 | TGTGCCAGCAGTTTAGCGGGGGGCGCTTTGGAGGAGCTGTTTTTT | CASSLAGGALEELFF
TRBJ2-7 | NA | many | TRBV6-5 | TGTGCCAGCGGCGTAGCATCCTACGAGCAGTACTTC | CASGVASYEQYF
TRBJ2-7 | NA | NA | TRBV9 | TGTGCCAGCAGCGTAGGGGGAGAACTGGAAACCTACGAGCAGTACTTC | CASSVGGELETYEQYF
TRBJ2-2 | NA | many | TRBV7-7 | TGTGCCAGCAGCTTAGTTGTTGGGGGTTTGGACACCGGGGAGCTGTTTTTT | CASSLVVGGLDTGELFF
TRBJ2-1 | TRBD2 | many | TRBV7-9 | TGTGCCAGCAGCTTAGGACTAGCGGGAGGCGAGCAGTTCTTC | CASSLGLAGGEQFF
TRBJ2-1 | NA | many | TRBV7-9 | TGTGCCAGCAGCTTAGTTGCCTCCCTAAATGAGCAGTTCTTC | CASSLVASLNEQFF
TRBJ2-3 | NA | NA | TRBV24-1 | TGTGCCACCCGGTCTAGGGCAGCCTCAGATACGCAGTATTTT | CATRSRAASDTQYF
TRBJ1-1 | NA | many | TRBV6-5 | TGTGCCAGCCGACTGGCGAACACTGAAGCTTTCTTT | CASRLANTEAFF
TRBJ2-5 | TRBD1 | many | TRBV10-3 | TGTGCCATTGGACAGGGACCAGAAGAGACCCAGTACTTC | CAIGQGPEETQYF
TRBJ2-2 | TRBD2 | many | TRBV11-3 | TGTGCCAGCAGCCTCACCCTCCCCAGGGGACTAGCGGGAGGACCGACCGGGGAGCTGTTTTTT | CASSLTLPRGLAGGPTGELFF
TRBJ2-7 | TRBD2 | many | TRBV27 | TGTGCCAGCAGGGGTAGCGGGGGGGACGACGAGCAGTACTTC | CASRGSGGDDEQYF
TRBJ1-5 | NA | few | TRBV7-9 | TGTGCCAGCAGCTTACTGCAGGGTATCGGGAATAGCAATCAGCCCCAGCATTTT | CASSLLQGIGNSNQPQHF
TRBJ1-1 | TRBD1 | NA | TRBV5-1 | TGCGCCAGCAGCCCAGGACAGGGGGCTACTGAAGCTTTCTTT | CASSPGQGATEAFF
TRBJ2-5 | TRBD2 | many | TRBV12-3/TRBV12-4 | TGTGCCAGCAGTCCCTGGGGACTAGCGGGGGGGGAGACCCAGTACTTC | CASSPWGLAGGETQYF
TRBJ2-5 | NA | once | TRBV7-9 | TGTGCCAGCAGCTCGGGCCCTTCGTACCAAGAGACCCAGTACTTC | CASSSGPSYQETQYF
TRBJ1-5 | TRBD1 | many | TRBV20-1 | TGCAGTGCTAGACAGGGACAGGGAGGTATTGGTGGTCAGCCCCAGCATTTT | CSARQGQGGIGGQPQHF
TRBJ2-7 | NA | medium-sized | TRBV29-1 | TGCAGCGCTACCAAAGGACAGACCTACGAGCAGTACTTC | CSATKGQTYEQYF
TRBJ1-2 | NA | few | TRBV27 | TGTGCCAGCAGTCCCACAGGCGTAGGGGGAGGGGGCTACACCTTC | CASSPTGVGGGGYTF
TRBJ1-3 | NA | many | TRBV18 | TGTGCCAGCTCACCAGGTGCAGGGAGGGGACACTCTGGAAACACCATATATTTT | CASSPGAGRGHSGNTIYF
TRBJ2-1 | TRBD2 | many | TRBV7-2 | TGTGCCAGCAGCTTAGGAGGGAGGGCCCTCGATGAGCAGTTCTTC | CASSLGGRALDEQFF
TRBJ2-1 | NA | NA | TRBV4-3 | TGCGCCAGCCGCGATAGCGGAGCGGGCTATGAGCAGTTCTTC | CASRDSGAGYEQFF
TRBJ2-7 | TRBD2 | many | TRBV3-1 | TGTGCCAGCAGCCATACCCCGGGAGGGCAGCACTACGAGCAGTACTTC | CASSHTPGGQHYEQYF
TRBJ2-7 | NA | many | TRBV15 | TGTGCCACCAAAGCGAGCGGCCCCTACGAGCAGTACTTC | CATKASGPYEQYF
TRBJ1-1 | NA | NA | TRBV5-1 | TGCGCCAGTCATTCTATGAACACTGAAGCTTTCTTT | CASHSMNTEAFF
TRBJ2-2 | NA | many | TRBV5-6 | TGTGCCAGCAGCTTGGTCGGGGCCCGAACCGGGGAGCTGTTTTTT | CASSLVGARTGELFF
TRBJ1-3 | NA | many | TRBV12-3/TRBV12-4 | TGTGCCAGCAGTCCAAAAACCTCTGGAAACACCATATATTTT | CASSPKTSGNTIYF
TRBJ2-2 | NA | many | TRBV5-1 | TGCGCCAGCAGCTTAATAGACAGCAGGACCGGGGAGCTGTTTTTT | CASSLIDSRTGELFF